This T cell receptor (beta chain) stems from a study of cytomegalovirus exposure and HLA in healthy donors. This clone was observed once. Its antigen is currently unknown. The germline V gene has CDR1 LNHDA and CDR2 SQIVND (reference sequence). This CDR3 contains 15 residues. Germline trimming cut 2 bases from V and 1 base from J; bases unmatched to any gene: 4. General study results and limits: A highly shared variant cluster was judged a likely technical artifact.

It was with 60 Vbeta and 13 Jbeta primers that the PCR ran. Sequencing was performed with immunoSEQ multiplex PCR; in TCRdb, only in-frame clones are kept and a portion is missing. The repertoire has over 150,000 clones, about 76% of them found once; the top ten carry roughly 7.3%. The origin of this receptor is a male donor in good health and CMV-seropositive. The sample comprised PBMCs. This sequence joins TRBV19 and TRBJ1-2, with 7 positions matching TRBD1. CDR3 amino acids: CASSIRRTGNYGYTF. As DNA, the CDR3 is TGTGCCAGTAGTATAAGACGGACAGGTAACTATGGCTACACCTTC. The whole variable domain, filled in from reference TRBV19 and TRBJ1-2, reads DGGITQSPKYLFRKEGQNVTLSCEQNLNHDAMYWYRQDPGQGLRLIYYSQIVNDFQKGDIAEGYSVSREKKESFPLTVTSAQKNPTAFYLCASSIRRTGNYGYTFGSGTRLTVV.